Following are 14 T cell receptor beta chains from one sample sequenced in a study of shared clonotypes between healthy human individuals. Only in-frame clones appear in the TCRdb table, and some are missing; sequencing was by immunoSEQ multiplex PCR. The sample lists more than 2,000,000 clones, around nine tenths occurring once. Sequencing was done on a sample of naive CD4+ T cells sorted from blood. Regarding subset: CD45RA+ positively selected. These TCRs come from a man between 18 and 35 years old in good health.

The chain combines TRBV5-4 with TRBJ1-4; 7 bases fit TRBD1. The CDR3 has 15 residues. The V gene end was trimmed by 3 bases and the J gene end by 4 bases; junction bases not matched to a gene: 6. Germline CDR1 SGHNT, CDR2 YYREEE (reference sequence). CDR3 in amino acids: CASSSPTGNNEKLFF. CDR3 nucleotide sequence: TGTGCCAGCAGCTCCCCGACAGGGAATAATGAAAAACTGTTTTTT.

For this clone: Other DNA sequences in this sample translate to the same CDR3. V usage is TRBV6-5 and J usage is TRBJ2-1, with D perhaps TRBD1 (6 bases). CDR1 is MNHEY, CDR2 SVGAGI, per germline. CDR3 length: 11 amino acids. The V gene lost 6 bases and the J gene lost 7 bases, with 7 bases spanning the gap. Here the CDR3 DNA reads TGTGCCAGCAGGCAGGGGAATGAGCAGTTCTTC. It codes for CASRQGNEQFF.

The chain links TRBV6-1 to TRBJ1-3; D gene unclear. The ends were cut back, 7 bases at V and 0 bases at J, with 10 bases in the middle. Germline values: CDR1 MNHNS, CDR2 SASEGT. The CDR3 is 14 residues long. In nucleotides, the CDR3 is TGTGCCAGCATTAGGGAAGTCTCTGGAAACACCATATATTTT. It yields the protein CASIREVSGNTIYF.

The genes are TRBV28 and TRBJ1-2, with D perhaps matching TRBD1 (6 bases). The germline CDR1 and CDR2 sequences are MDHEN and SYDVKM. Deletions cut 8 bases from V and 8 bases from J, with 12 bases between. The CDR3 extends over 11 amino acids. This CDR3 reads CASYGGQGYTF. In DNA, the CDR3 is TGTGCCAGCTACGGGGGGCAAGGCTACACCTTC.

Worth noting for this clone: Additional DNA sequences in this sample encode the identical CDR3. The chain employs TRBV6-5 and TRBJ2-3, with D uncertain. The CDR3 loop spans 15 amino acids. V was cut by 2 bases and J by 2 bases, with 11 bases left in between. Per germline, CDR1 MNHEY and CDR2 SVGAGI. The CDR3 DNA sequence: TGTGCCAGCAGTTACGCGTCCGGATCCACAGATACGCAGTATTTT. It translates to CASSYASGSTDTQYF.

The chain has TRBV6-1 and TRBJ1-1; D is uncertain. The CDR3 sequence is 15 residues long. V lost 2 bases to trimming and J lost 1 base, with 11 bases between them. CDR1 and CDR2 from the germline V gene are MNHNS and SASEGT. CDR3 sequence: CASSESSYRNTEAFF. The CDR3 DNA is TGTGCCAGCAGTGAAAGCTCGTACAGGAACACTGAAGCTTTCTTT.

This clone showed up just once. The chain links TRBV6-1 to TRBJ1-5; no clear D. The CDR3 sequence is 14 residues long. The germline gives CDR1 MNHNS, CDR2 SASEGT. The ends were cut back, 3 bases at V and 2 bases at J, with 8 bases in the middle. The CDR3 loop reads CASSDSMGNQPQHF. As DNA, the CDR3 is TGTGCCAGCAGTGATTCGATGGGCAATCAGCCCCAGCATTTT.

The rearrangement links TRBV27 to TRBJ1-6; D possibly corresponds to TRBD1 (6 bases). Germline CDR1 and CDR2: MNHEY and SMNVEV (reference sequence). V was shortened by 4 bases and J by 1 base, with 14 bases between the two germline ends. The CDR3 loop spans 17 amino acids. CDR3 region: CASSSRGSSSYNSPLHF. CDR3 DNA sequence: TGTGCCAGCAGTTCTAGGGGGAGCTCGTCCTATAATTCACCCCTCCACTTT.

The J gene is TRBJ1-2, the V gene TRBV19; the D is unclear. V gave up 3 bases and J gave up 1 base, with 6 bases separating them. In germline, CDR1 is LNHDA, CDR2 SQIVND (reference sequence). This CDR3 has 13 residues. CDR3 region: CASSMQRNYGYTF. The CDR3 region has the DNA TGTGCCAGTAGTATGCAGCGTAACTATGGCTACACCTTC. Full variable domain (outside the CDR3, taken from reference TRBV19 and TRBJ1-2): DGGITQSPKYLFRKEGQNVTLSCEQNLNHDAMYWYRQDPGQGLRLIYYSQIVNDFQKGDIAEGYSVSREKKESFPLTVTSAQKNPTAFYLCASSMQRNYGYTFGSGTRLTVV.

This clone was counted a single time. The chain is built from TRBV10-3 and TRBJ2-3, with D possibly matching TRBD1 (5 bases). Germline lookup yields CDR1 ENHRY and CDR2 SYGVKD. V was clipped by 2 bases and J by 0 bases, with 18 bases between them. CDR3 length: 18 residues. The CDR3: CAISEKGPTALSTDTQYF. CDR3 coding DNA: TGTGCCATCAGTGAGAAGGGCCCGACAGCCCTTAGCACAGATACGCAGTATTTT.

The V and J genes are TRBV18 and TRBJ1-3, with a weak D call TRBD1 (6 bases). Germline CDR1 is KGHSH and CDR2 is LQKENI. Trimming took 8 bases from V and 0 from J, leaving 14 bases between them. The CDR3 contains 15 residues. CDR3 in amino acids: CASRQVPSSGNTIYF. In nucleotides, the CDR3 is TGTGCCAGCCGACAGGTCCCTAGCTCTGGAAACACCATATATTTT.

The CDR3 DNA sequence: TGTGCCATCAGCGAAAGGACGGAGACCCAGTACTTC. Encoded protein: CAISERTETQYF. This chain joins TRBV10-3 and TRBJ2-5; D uncertain. The CDR3 consists of 12 residues. Germline V gene sequence: CDR1 ENHRY, CDR2 SYGVKD. Trimming stripped 6 bases from V and 5 bases from J, with 10 bases between.

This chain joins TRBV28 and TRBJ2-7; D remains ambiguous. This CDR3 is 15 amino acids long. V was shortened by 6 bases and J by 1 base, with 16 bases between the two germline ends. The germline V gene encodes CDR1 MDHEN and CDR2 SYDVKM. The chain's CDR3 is CASRETYLESYEQYF. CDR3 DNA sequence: TGTGCCAGCAGGGAGACCTACCTGGAGTCCTACGAGCAGTACTTC.

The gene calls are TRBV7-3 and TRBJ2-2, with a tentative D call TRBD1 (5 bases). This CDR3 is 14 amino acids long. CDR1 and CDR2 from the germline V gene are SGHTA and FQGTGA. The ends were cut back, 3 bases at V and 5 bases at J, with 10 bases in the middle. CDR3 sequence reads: CASSLGQGTGELFF. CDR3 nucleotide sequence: TGTGCCAGCAGCTTGGGTCAGGGAACCGGGGAGCTGTTTTTT.